Listed below are T cell receptor beta chains from one sample, sequenced in a study of blood T cell repertoires in COVID-19. Method: immunoSEQ multiplex PCR; TCRdb's copy keeps in-frame clones and lacks some. The table includes some 150,000 clones, around four fifths detected once. The source material was peripheral blood. The receptor set was obtained from a woman between 40 and 55 years old with active or convalescent COVID-19. The CDR3 runs from the conserved cysteine through the conserved F or W. A D gene is named only where the DNA matches it firmly. Clone size appears in some rows only: once, few, many, or a class for an expanded clone.

V	D	J	size	DNA	CDR3
TRBV6-5	TRBD1	TRBJ1-4	-	TGTGCCAGTAGTACTACAGGGGCCGGGAATGAAAAACTGTTTTTT	CASSTTGAGNEKLFF
TRBV7-9	-	TRBJ1-4	-	TGTGCCAGCAGCTCCCGAGGAAAACTGTTTTTT	CASSSRGKLFF
TRBV5-4	TRBD1	TRBJ1-1	-	TGTGCCAGCAGCTCAGGACAGGGTGGCACTGAAGCTTTCTTT	CASSSGQGGTEAFF
TRBV12-3/TRBV12-4	-	TRBJ2-5	-	TGTGCCAGCAGTTTGCAATTGGAGAAGACCCAGTACTTC	CASSLQLEKTQYF
TRBV14	TRBD1	TRBJ2-7	-	TGTGCCAGCAGCAAGGGACCGGGACAGGGGCTCTCCTACGAGCAGTACTTC	CASSKGPGQGLSYEQYF
TRBV10-3	-	TRBJ1-4	-	TGTGCCACCGGGGGGTCAGTAGCTAATGAAAAACTGTTTTTT	CATGGSVANEKLFF
TRBV5-1	-	TRBJ1-1	-	TGCGCCAGCAGCTTTGGCTGGAGCACGAACACTGAAGCTTTCTTT	CASSFGWSTNTEAFF
TRBV6-2/TRBV6-3	-	TRBJ2-7	-	TGTGCCAGCAGTTACTCGATACAGGGTGTCCACGAGCAGTACTTC	CASSYSIQGVHEQYF
TRBV5-1	-	TRBJ2-7	-	TGCGCCAGCAGCTTGGCCGAATGGGGGCGAGCCTACGAGCAGTACTTC	CASSLAEWGRAYEQYF
TRBV28	TRBD1	TRBJ1-2	-	TGTGCCAGCAGTTCCGACAGGGGTTTTAGTTTCGACTATGGCTACACCTTC	CASSSDRGFSFDYGYTF
TRBV9	TRBD1	TRBJ1-2	-	TGTGCCAGCAGCGCGGGACAGGGCCCCCTTAACTATGGCTACACCTTC	CASSAGQGPLNYGYTF
TRBV12-3/TRBV12-4	-	TRBJ1-1	-	TGTGCCAGCAGTCCGGAGGCCAGGCCCGCTTTCTTT	CASSPEARPAFF
TRBV28	-	TRBJ1-5	-	TGTGCCAGCAGTCCCGACTGGAATCAGCCCCAGCATTTT	CASSPDWNQPQHF
TRBV28	-	TRBJ1-2	-	TGTGCCAGCAGCAAAACCGGGGGGGTCAACTATGGCTACACCTTC	CASSKTGGVNYGYTF
TRBV5-5	TRBD2	TRBJ2-2	-	TGTGCCAGCAGCGCGGGACTAGCGGCGAACACCGGGGAGCTGTTTTTT	CASSAGLAANTGELFF
TRBV20-1	-	TRBJ2-5	-	TGCAGTGCTAGTCATCAGGACACCTCGATAGAGACCCAGTACTTC	CSASHQDTSIETQYF
TRBV10-3	TRBD2	TRBJ2-1	-	TGTGCCACGTCCGGTCTAGCGGGAGGAACGGATGAGCAGTTCTTC	CATSGLAGGTDEQFF
TRBV2	-	TRBJ1-5	-	TGTGCCAGCAGTGCCGAGGGAGGTGGCAATCAGCCCCAGCATTTT	CASSAEGGGNQPQHF
TRBV5-1	TRBD2	TRBJ2-3	-	TGCGCCAGCAGCTCGGAGGGTAGCGGGAGTACAGATACGCAGTATTTT	CASSSEGSGSTDTQYF
TRBV14	-	TRBJ2-7	-	TGTGCCAGCAGCCAAGAAACGGTTTCCTACGAGCAGTACTTC	CASSQETVSYEQYF
TRBV6-1	TRBD1	TRBJ2-2	-	TGTGCCAGCAGTGAAGCGGCTCGACAGGGTGCCGGGGAGCTGTTTTTT	CASSEAARQGAGELFF
TRBV7-2	-	TRBJ2-7	-	TGTGCCAGCAGCTTAGGGCGCGTTCGCGGGACCTACGAGCAGTACTTC	CASSLGRVRGTYEQYF
TRBV5-4	TRBD1	TRBJ2-1	-	TGTGCCAGCAGCTTGGGGGGGACAGGGTACAATGAGCAGTTCTTC	CASSLGGTGYNEQFF
TRBV19	-	TRBJ2-2	-	TGTGCCAGTAGTATAGGACTAGATTCCGGGGAGCTGTTTTTT	CASSIGLDSGELFF
TRBV14	TRBD1	TRBJ1-2	-	TGTGCCAGCAGGCCGACAGGGGTAGATGGCTACACCTTC	CASRPTGVDGYTF
TRBV27	TRBD1	TRBJ2-1	-	TGTGCCAGCAGTCTGAGACAGGGGGAGTGGTACAATGAGCAGTTCTTC	CASSLRQGEWYNEQFF
TRBV6-5	TRBD1	TRBJ2-1	-	TGTGCCAGCAGCTTGGGGACAGGGTTGGGGACCGAGCAGTTCTTC	CASSLGTGLGTEQFF
TRBV28	-	TRBJ1-2	-	TGTGCCAGCAGTCGGGTTTACACGGGCGGGGTAGACTGGTACTATGGCTACACCTTC	CASSRVYTGGVDWYYGYTF
TRBV3-1/TRBV3-2	TRBD2	TRBJ2-3	-	TGTGCCAGCAGGTCACTAGCGGGGGGCCTTGGGGATACGCAGTATTTT	CASRSLAGGLGDTQYF
TRBV5-6	-	TRBJ1-4	-	TGTGCCAGCAGCTTCGGGGTAGCTAATGAAAAACTGTTTTTT	CASSFGVANEKLFF
TRBV14	TRBD1	TRBJ1-2	-	TGTGCCAGCAGCCAAGCCCCGGACAGGGTGGATGGCTACACCTTC	CASSQAPDRVDGYTF
TRBV28	-	TRBJ1-3	-	TGTGCCAGCTCTAGGCCCCCGGGCTCTGGAAACACCATATATTTT	CASSRPPGSGNTIYF
TRBV19	-	TRBJ1-3	-	TGTGCCAGTAGTCTCCGACAGAACACCATATATTTT	CASSLRQNTIYF
TRBV9	-	TRBJ1-1	once	TGTGCCAGCAGTCGGATCGCGGGCGGGGGGACTGAAGCTTTCTTT	CASSRIAGGGTEAFF
TRBV7-7	TRBD2	TRBJ2-1	-	TGTGCCAGCAGCGCAGGACTAGCGGGAGTCAATGAGCAGTTCTTC	CASSAGLAGVNEQFF
TRBV19	-	TRBJ1-1	-	TGTGCCAGTAGTATGGGATTGGCGGGTGAAGCTTTCTTT	CASSMGLAGEAFF
TRBV7-2	TRBD1	TRBJ2-3	-	TGTGCCAGCAGCCGGGGACAGGGGACGGGTACGCAGTATTTT	CASSRGQGTGTQYF
TRBV6-6	-	TRBJ1-1	-	TGTGCCAGCAGCCAGGGGTGGGCTGGCACTGAAGCTTTCTTT	CASSQGWAGTEAFF
TRBV3-1/TRBV3-2	-	TRBJ2-2	-	TGTGCCAGCAGCCTTATCGCAGGGGTACGGACCGGGGAGCTGTTTTTT	CASSLIAGVRTGELFF
TRBV6-5	TRBD2	TRBJ2-1	-	TGTGCCAGCAGTCCAGGACTAGCGGGAGCGGTGCAGTTCTTC	CASSPGLAGAVQFF
TRBV19	-	TRBJ1-2	-	TGTGCCAGTAGTATAATGAGGCAGAAGAATAATGGCTACACCTTC	CASSIMRQKNNGYTF